These 15 T cell receptor beta chains originate from one sample sequenced in a study of a mutant IDH1 vaccine in newly diagnosed glioma. This sample's time point: week 23, last vaccination. All doses held 300 ug of mutant IDH1 20-mer peptide, with topical imiquimod. Some clones are missing from TCRdb's copy, which holds only in-frame ones; the method was immunoSEQ multiplex PCR. The sample holds 77,000 or so clones, roughly 85% seen once. No antigen has been identified for these receptors. This specimen was PBMCs, taken from a glioma patient whose treatment included an IDH1 peptide vaccine. These receptor sequences come from a woman between 45 and 60 years old with glioma.

The V and J genes are TRBV28 and TRBJ2-1; 7 bases match TRBD2. Unmatched junction bases numbered 3, after V lost 6 bases and J lost 1 base. CDR1 and CDR2 (germline): MDHEN, SYDVKM. The CDR3 consists of 14 residues. This chain's CDR3 is CASSGAGSYNEQFF. In DNA, the CDR3 is TGTGCCAGCAGCGGAGCGGGATCCTACAATGAGCAGTTCTTC.

V is TRBV27 and J is TRBJ2-1; 7 nucleotides align to TRBD1. The CDR3 is 14 amino acids. Per germline, CDR1 MNHEY and CDR2 SMNVEV (reference sequence). Trimming removed 7 bases from V and 6 bases from J; junction bases left unmatched: 9. This CDR3 is CASNRDSSRNEQFF. The DNA of the CDR3 is TGTGCCAGCAACCGGGACAGTTCACGCAATGAGCAGTTCTTC.

The chain uses TRBV6-4 and TRBJ2-2, with D maybe TRBD1 (5 bases). V lost 2 bases and J lost 5, with 6 bases in between. CDR1 MRHNA and CDR2 SNTAGT come from the germline V gene. This CDR3 comprises 13 residues. The CDR3 loop reads CASSDRGTGELFF. CDR3 DNA: TGTGCCAGCAGTGACAGGGGTACCGGGGAGCTGTTTTTT.

The chain is built from TRBV11-2 and TRBJ1-1; possibly TRBD1 for D (5 bases). Germline V gene data show CDR1 as SGHAT and CDR2 as FQNNGV. CDR3 length: 15 residues. The germline V and J ends were trimmed by 3 bases and 2 bases, with 13 bases remaining between them. The CDR3 loop is CASSFMTGANTEAFF. CDR3 sequence (DNA): TGTGCCAGCAGCTTTATGACCGGGGCTAACACTGAAGCTTTCTTT.

The chain couples TRBV28 to TRBJ2-7, with 9 bases identical to TRBD2. From germline, CDR1 is MDHEN and CDR2 SYDVKM. The J segment lost 3 bases and the V segment lost 6 bases, leaving 15 bases of the junction unmatched. The CDR3 length is 17 residues. The CDR3 spells CASRGTRLRREGYEQYF. The CDR3 bases are TGTGCCAGCAGGGGGACTCGACTGCGGCGGGAGGGCTACGAGCAGTACTTC.

This clone was counted only a few times. This chain connects TRBV30 to TRBJ1-1; D is undetermined. Germline values: CDR1 GTSNPN, CDR2 SVGIG (reference sequence). The CDR3 has 13 residues. Trimming removed 2 bases from V and 3 bases from J, with 10 bases in between. The CDR3 protein is CAWSKGLDTEAFF. The CDR3 nucleotides are TGTGCCTGGAGTAAAGGGCTGGACACTGAAGCTTTCTTT.

The rearrangement uses TRBV11-2 and TRBJ1-1; D is unclear. Germline V CDR1 and CDR2: SGHAT, FQNNGV. There are 13 residues in the CDR3. Trimming cost V 9 bases and J 0 bases, with 11 bases left between them. CDR3 sequence: CASSQVLNTEAFF. CDR3 bases: TGTGCCAGTTCCCAAGTTTTGAACACTGAAGCTTTCTTT.

The V gene is TRBV11-2, the J gene TRBJ2-1; the D is unclear. V was trimmed by 1 base and J by 15 bases, leaving 13 bases between them. The CDR3 totals 12 residues. CDR1 and CDR2 from the germline V gene are SGHAT and FQNNGV. The CDR3 loop reads CASSLGGASRFF. CDR3 nucleotides: TGTGCCAGCAGCTTAGGGGGTGCGTCCCGGTTCTTC.

The J gene is TRBJ1-2, the V gene TRBV4-1, with 9 bases matching TRBD1. The CDR3 consists of 17 residues. The trim removed 1 base at V and 4 bases at J, leaving 10 bases unmatched. Germline V gives CDR1 MGHRA, CDR2 YSYEKL. This CDR3 is CASSQGEGQGGFYGYTF. The CDR3 DNA reads as TGCGCCAGCAGCCAAGGGGAGGGACAGGGAGGGTTCTATGGCTACACCTTC.

The V call is TRBV5-4, the J call TRBJ2-6, with TRBD1 as a possible D gene (5 bases). V lost 4 bases to trimming and J lost 4 bases, with 12 bases between them. CDR1 and CDR2 (germline): SGHNT, YYREEE (reference sequence). This CDR3 region has 15 residues. CDR3 sequence (DNA): TGTGCCAGCAGCCGCTCAGGGTACGGGGCCAACGTCCTGACTTTC. Amino acids: CASSRSGYGANVLTF.

The chain joins TRBV6-4 to TRBJ2-1; 11 bases fit TRBD2. Trimming removed 4 bases from V and 4 bases from J; junction bases left unmatched: 6. Germline lookup yields CDR1 MRHNA and CDR2 SNTAGT. The CDR3 has 16 residues. CDR3 residues: CASSARTSGLYNEQFF. In DNA, the CDR3 is TGTGCCAGCAGTGCTCGGACTAGCGGGCTTTACAATGAGCAGTTCTTC.

The CDR3 sequence is CASSGTFGETQYF. The DNA for the CDR3 is TGTGCCAGCAGCGGTACTTTTGGGGAGACCCAGTACTTC. J is TRBJ2-5 and V is TRBV11-2; D ambiguous. V was trimmed by 5 bases and J by 5 bases, leaving 12 bases between them. CDR1 is SGHAT, CDR2 FQNNGV, per germline. The CDR3 consists of 13 residues.

The rearrangement uses TRBV28 and TRBJ1-4; 9 bases match TRBD1. This CDR3 is built from 15 residues. Germline trimming cut 5 bases from V and 8 bases from J; bases unmatched to any gene: 9. CDR1 and CDR2 (germline): MDHEN, SYDVKM. The CDR3 here is CASSRTGALREKLFF. The CDR3 nucleotides are TGTGCCAGCAGTCGGACAGGGGCGCTAAGGGAAAAACTGTTTTTT.

This clone was counted a single time. The chain carries TRBV11-2 and TRBJ2-1, with D tentatively TRBD1 or TRBD2 (6 bases each). CDR3 size: 16 residues. Germline CDR1 SGHAT, CDR2 FQNNGV. V lost 7 bases to trimming and J lost 6 bases, with 22 bases between them. Here the CDR3 DNA reads TGTGCCAGCACCCTGAGGGCACAGGGAGGTCGCAATGAGCAGTTCTTC. This translates into CASTLRAQGGRNEQFF.

In its sample, this clone was seen once. The chain joins TRBV5-4 to TRBJ1-2; tentatively, D is TRBD1 (6 bases). The CDR3 loop spans 14 amino acids. Trimming took off 6 bases at V and 4 bases at J, with 16 bases between the two ends. The germline gives CDR1 SGHNT, CDR2 YYREEE (reference sequence). The DNA of the CDR3 is TGTGCCAGCACCGCGGGGGGGCGAGCCTATGGCTACACCTTC. Protein sequence: CASTAGGRAYGYTF.